This section outlines one T cell receptor (beta chain) sequence together with its context. The antigen is not known. Produced via immunoSEQ multiplex PCR; TCRdb's table is partial and in-frame only. The sample contains some 980,000 clones, about three quarters of which appear only once. The study separated CD4+ cells into CD45RA+ naive and CD45RA-negative memory subsets. The sample comes from a study of shared clonotypes between healthy human individuals. Notes on the study in general: Naive CD4 clonotype sharing across four donors was 4.5% to 6%.

Germline V lookup: CDR1 LGHNT, CDR2 FRNRAP. Deletions cut 5 bases from V and 5 bases from J, with 18 bases between. The CDR3 contains 15 residues. This chain links TRBV12-5 with TRBJ2-5, with TRBD1 as a possible D gene (5 bases). The TCR comes from a young man in good health. The sample was memory CD4+ T cells sorted from blood. Noted subset: CD45RA-negative fraction. The CDR3 spells CASGLTVGQKETQYF. The CDR3 DNA sequence: TGTGCTAGTGGTCTAACGGTGGGGCAGAAGGAGACCCAGTACTTC.